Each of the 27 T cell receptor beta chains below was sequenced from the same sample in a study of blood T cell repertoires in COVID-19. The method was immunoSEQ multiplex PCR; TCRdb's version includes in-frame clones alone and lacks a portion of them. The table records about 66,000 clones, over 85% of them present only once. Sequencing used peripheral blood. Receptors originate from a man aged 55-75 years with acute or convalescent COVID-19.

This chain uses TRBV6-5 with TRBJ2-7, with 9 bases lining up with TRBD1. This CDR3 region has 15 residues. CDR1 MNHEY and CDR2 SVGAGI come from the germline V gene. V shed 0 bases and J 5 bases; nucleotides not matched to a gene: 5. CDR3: CASSYSNRGRDEQYF. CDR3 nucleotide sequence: TGTGCCAGCAGTTACTCGAACAGGGGGCGGGACGAGCAGTACTTC.

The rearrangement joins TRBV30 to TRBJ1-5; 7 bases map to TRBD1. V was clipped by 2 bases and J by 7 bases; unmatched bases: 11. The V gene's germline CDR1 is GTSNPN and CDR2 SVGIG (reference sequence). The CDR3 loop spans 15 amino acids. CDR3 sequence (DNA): TGTGCCTGGAGTCTAAGGGGGCCCGGGGGACAGCCCCAGCATTTT. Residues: CAWSLRGPGGQPQHF.

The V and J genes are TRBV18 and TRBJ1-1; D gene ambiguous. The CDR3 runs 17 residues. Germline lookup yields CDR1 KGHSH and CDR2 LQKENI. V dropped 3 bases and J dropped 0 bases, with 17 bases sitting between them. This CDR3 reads CASSPTGGSAVNTEAFF. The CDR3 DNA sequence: TGTGCCAGCTCACCGACGGGAGGGTCAGCAGTGAACACTGAAGCTTTCTTT.

This CDR3 is CASSLAPRSLYGYTF. In DNA form, the CDR3 reads TGCGCCAGCAGCTTGGCCCCCAGGTCCCTCTATGGCTACACCTTC. The genes are TRBV5-1 and TRBJ1-2; D gene ambiguous. CDR1 and CDR2 from the germline V gene are SGHRS and YFSETQ. With 0 bases removed from V and 4 bases from J, the gap between germline ends came to 13 bases. The CDR3 sequence is 15 residues long.

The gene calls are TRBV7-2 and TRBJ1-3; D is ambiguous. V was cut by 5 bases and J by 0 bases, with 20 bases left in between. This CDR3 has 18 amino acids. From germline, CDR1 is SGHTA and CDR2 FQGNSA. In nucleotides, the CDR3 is TGTGCCAGCAGCCAACCTCGAGGAGAGCGAGTCTCTGGAAACACCATATATTTT. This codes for CASSQPRGERVSGNTIYF.

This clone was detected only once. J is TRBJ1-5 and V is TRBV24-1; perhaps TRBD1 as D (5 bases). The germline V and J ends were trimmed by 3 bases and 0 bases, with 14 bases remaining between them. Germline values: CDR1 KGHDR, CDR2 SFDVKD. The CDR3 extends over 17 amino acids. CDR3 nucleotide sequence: TGTGCCACCAGTGATCCCGGGGTCGGGGGTAGCAATCAGCCCCAGCATTTT. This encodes CATSDPGVGGSNQPQHF.

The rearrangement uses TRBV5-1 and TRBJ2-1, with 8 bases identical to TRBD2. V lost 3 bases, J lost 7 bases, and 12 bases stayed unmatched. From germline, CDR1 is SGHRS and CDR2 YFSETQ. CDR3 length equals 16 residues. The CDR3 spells CASSSIPGLEYNEQFF. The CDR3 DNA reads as TGCGCCAGCAGCTCCATTCCGGGACTAGAATATAATGAGCAGTTCTTC.

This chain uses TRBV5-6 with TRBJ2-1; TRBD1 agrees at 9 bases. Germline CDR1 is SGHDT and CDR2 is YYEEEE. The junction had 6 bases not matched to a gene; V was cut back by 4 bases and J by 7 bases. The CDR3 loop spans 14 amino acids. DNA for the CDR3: TGTGCCAGCAGCCTACCGGGACAGGGTAATGAGCAGTTCTTC. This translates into CASSLPGQGNEQFF. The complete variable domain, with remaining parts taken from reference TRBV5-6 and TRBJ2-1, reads DAGVTQSPTHLIKTRGQQVTLRCSPKSGHDTVSWYQQALGQGPQFIFQYYEEEERQRGNFPDRFSGHQFPNYSSELNVNALLLGDSALYLCASSLPGQGNEQFFGPGTRLTVL.

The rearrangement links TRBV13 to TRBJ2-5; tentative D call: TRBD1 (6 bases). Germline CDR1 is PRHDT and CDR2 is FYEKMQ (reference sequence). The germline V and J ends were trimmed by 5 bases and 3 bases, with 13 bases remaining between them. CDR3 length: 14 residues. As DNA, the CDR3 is TGTGCCAGCAGCGTACGGACAGCAAAAGAGACCCAGTACTTC. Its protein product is CASSVRTAKETQYF. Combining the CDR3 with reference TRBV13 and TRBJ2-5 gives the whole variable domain AAGVIQSPRHLIKEKRETATLKCYPIPRHDTVYWYQQGPGQDPQFLISFYEKMQSDKGSIPDRFSAQQFSDYHSELNMSSLELGDSALYFCASSVRTAKETQYFGPGTRLLVL.

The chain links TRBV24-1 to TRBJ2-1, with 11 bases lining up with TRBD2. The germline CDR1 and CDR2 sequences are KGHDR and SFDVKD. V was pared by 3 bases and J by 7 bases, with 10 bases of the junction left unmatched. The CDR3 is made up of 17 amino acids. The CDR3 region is CATSDNSGGATANEQFF. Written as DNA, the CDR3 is TGTGCCACCAGTGATAATAGCGGGGGGGCAACTGCGAATGAGCAGTTCTTC.

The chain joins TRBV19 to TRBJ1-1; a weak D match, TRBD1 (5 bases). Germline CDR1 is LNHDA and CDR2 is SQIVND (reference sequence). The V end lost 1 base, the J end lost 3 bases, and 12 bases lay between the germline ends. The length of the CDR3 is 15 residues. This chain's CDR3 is CASSIVQTVDTEAFF. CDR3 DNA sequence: TGTGCCAGTAGTATAGTCCAGACAGTTGACACTGAAGCTTTCTTT.

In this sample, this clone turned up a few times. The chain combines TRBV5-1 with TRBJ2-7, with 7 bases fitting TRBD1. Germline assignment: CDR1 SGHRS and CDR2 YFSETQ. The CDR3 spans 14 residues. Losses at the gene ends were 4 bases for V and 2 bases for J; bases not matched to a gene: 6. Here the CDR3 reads CASSPSGQAYEQYF. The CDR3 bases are TGCGCCAGCAGCCCCTCTGGACAGGCCTACGAGCAGTACTTC.

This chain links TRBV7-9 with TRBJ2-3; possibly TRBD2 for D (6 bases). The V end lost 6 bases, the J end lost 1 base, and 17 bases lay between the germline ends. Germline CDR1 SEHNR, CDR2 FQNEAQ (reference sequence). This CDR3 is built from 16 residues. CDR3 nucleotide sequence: TGTGCCAGCAGTCGACGGGACTTTTCGGGCACAGATACGCAGTATTTT. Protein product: CASSRRDFSGTDTQYF.

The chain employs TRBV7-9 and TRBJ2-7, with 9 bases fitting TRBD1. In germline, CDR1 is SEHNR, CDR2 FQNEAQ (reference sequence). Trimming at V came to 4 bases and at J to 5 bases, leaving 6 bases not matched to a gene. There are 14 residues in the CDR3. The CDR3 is CASSWGTGYDEQYF. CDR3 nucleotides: TGTGCCAGCAGCTGGGGGACAGGGTATGACGAGCAGTACTTC.

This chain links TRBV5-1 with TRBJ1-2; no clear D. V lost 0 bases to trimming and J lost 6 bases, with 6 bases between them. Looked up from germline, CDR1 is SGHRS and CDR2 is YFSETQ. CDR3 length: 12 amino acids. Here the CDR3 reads CASSLEQHGYTF. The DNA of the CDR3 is TGCGCCAGCAGCTTGGAACAGCATGGCTACACCTTC.

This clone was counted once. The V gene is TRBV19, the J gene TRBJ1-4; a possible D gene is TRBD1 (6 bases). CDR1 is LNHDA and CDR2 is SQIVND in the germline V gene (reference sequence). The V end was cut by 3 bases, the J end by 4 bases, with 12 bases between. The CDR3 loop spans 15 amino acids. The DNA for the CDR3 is TGTGCCAGTAGTATTCAGGGGCAAGATAATGAAAAACTGTTTTTT. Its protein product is CASSIQGQDNEKLFF. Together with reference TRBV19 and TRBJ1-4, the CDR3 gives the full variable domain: DGGITQSPKYLFRKEGQNVTLSCEQNLNHDAMYWYRQDPGQGLRLIYYSQIVNDFQKGDIAEGYSVSREKKESFPLTVTSAQKNPTAFYLCASSIQGQDNEKLFFGSGTQLSVL.

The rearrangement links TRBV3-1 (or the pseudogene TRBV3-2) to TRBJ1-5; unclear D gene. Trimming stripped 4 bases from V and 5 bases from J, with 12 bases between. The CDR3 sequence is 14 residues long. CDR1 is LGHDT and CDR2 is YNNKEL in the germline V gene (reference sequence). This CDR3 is CASSLRGYDQPQHF. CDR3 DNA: TGTGCCAGCAGCCTAAGAGGCTATGATCAGCCCCAGCATTTT.

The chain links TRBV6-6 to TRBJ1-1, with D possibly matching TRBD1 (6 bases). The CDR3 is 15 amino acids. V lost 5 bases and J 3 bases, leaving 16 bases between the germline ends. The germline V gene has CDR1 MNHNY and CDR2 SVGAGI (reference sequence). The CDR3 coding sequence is TGTGCCAGCAGTGAGAGCAGGGGATGGGACACTGAAGCTTTCTTT. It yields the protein CASSESRGWDTEAFF.

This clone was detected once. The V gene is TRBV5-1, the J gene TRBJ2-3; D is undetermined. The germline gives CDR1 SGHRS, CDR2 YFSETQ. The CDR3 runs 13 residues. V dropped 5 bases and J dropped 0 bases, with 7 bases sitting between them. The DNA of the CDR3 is TGCGCCAGCAGTGACTCTAGCACAGATACGCAGTATTTT. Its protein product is CASSDSSTDTQYF.

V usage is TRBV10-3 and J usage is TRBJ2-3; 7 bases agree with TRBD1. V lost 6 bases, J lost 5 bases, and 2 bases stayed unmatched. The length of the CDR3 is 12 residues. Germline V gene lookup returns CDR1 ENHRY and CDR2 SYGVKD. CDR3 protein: CAIRDRIDTQYF. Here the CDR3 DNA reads TGTGCCATCAGGGACAGGATAGATACGCAGTATTTT.

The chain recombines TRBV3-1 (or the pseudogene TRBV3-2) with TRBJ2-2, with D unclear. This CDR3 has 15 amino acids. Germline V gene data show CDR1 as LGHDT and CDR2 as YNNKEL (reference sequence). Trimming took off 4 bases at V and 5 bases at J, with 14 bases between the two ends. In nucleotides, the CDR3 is TGTGCCAGCAGCCTTAAGTTAGCAGTTACCGGGGAGCTGTTTTTT. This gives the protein CASSLKLAVTGELFF.

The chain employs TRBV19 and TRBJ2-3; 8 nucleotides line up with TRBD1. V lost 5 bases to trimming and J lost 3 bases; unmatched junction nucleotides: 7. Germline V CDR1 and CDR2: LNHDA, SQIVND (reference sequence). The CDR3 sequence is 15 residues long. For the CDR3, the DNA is TGTGCCAGTAGTGTAGGGGACAGGATGACAGATACGCAGTATTTT. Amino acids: CASSVGDRMTDTQYF.

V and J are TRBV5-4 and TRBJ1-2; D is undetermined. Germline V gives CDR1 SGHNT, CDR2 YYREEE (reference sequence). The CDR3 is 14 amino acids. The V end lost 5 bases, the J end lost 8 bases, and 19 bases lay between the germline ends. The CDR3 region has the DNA TGTGCCAGCAGAGAAGGATGGCGGGAAAGAGGCTACACCTTC. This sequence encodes CASREGWRERGYTF.

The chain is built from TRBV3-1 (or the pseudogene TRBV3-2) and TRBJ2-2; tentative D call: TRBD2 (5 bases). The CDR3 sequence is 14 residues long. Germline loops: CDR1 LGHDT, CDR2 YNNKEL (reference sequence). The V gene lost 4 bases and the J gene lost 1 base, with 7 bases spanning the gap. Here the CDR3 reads CASSLGENTGELFF. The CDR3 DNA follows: TGTGCCAGCAGCCTGGGAGAGAACACCGGGGAGCTGTTTTTT.

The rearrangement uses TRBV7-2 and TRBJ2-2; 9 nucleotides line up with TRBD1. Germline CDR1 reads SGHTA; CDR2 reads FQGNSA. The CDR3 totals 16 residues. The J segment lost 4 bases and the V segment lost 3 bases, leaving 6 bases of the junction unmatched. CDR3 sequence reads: CASSFPGQGVTGELFF. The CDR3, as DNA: TGTGCCAGCAGCTTTCCGGGACAGGGCGTCACCGGGGAGCTGTTTTTT.

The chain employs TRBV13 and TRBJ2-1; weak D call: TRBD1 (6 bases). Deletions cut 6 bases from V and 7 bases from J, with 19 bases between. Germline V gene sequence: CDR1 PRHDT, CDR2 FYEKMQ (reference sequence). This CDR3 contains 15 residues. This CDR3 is CASRRIGQLSNEQFF. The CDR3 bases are TGTGCCAGCAGGAGGATCGGACAGTTATCGAATGAGCAGTTCTTC.

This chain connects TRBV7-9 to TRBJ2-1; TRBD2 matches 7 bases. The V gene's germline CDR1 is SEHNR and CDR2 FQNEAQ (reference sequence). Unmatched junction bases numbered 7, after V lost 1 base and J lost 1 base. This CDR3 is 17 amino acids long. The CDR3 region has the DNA TGTGCCAGCAGCTTAGGCTTTGGCGGGGGTTCCTACAATGAGCAGTTCTTC. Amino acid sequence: CASSLGFGGGSYNEQFF.